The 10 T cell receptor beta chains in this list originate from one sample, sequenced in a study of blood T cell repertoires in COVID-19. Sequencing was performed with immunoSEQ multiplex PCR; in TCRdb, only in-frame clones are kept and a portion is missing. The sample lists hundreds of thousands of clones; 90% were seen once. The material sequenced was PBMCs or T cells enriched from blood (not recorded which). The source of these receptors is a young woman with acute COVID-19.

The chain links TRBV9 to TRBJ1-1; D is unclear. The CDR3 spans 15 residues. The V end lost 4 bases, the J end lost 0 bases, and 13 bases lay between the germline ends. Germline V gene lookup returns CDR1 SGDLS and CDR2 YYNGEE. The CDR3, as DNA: TGTGCCAGCAGCCCAGGCGGGTCCATGAACACTGAAGCTTTCTTT. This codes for CASSPGGSMNTEAFF. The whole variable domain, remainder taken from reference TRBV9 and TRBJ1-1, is DSGVTQTPKHLITATGQRVTLRCSPRSGDLSVYWYQQSLDQGLQFLIQYYNGEERAKGNILERFSAQQFPDLHSELNLSSLELGDSALYFCASSPGGSMNTEAFFGQGTRLTVV.

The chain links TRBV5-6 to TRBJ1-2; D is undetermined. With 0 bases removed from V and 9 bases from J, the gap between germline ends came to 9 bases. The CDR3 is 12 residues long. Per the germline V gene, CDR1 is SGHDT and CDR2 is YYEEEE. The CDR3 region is CASSLARMSYTF. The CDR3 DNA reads TGTGCCAGCAGCTTGGCCAGGATGAGCTACACCTTC.

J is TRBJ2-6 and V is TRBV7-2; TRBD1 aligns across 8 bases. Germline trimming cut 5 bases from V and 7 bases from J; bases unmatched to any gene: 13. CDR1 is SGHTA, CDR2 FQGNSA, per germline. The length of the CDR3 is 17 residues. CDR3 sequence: CASSDPGQVLIANVLTF. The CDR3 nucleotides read TGTGCCAGCAGCGACCCGGGACAGGTGCTAATAGCCAACGTCCTGACTTTC.

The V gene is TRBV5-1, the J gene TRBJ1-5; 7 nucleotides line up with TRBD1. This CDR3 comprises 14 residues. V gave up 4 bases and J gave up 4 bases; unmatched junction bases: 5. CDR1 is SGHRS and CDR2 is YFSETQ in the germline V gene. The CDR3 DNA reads TGCGCCAGCAGCCTAGGGGGCTTGAATCAGCCCCAGCATTTT. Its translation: CASSLGGLNQPQHF.

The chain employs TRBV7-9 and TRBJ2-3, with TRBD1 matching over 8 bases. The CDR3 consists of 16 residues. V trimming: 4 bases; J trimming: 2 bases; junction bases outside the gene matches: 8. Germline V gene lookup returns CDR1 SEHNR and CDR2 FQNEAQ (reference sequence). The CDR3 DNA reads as TGTGCCAGCAGCTCCCGACAGGGGACAGTCACAGATACGCAGTATTTT. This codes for CASSSRQGTVTDTQYF.

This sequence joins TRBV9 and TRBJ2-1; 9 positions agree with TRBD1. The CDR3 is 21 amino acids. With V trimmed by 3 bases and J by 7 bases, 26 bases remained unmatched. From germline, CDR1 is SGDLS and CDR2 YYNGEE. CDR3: CASSALPFNPFRDREGNEQFF. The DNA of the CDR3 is TGTGCCAGCAGCGCGTTACCCTTCAATCCTTTCCGGGACAGGGAAGGGAATGAGCAGTTCTTC.

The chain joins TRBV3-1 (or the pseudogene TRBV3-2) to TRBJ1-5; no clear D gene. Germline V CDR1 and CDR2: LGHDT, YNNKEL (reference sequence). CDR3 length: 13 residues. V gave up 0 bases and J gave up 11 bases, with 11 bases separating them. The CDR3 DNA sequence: TGTGCCAGCAGCCAAGATTACGCCACAACCCAGCATTTT. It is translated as CASSQDYATTQHF.

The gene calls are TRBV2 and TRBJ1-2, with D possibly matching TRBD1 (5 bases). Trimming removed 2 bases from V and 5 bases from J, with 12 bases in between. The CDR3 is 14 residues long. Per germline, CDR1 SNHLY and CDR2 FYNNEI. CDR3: CASSERQGRYGYTF. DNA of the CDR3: TGTGCCAGCAGTGAAAGGCAGGGAAGATATGGCTACACCTTC.

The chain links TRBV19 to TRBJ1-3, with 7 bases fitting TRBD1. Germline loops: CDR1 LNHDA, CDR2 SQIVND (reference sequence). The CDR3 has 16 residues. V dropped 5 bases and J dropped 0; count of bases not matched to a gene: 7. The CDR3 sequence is CASSSRTGDSGNTIYF. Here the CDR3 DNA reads TGTGCCAGTAGTTCGAGGACAGGCGACTCTGGAAACACCATATATTTT.

Written as DNA, the CDR3 is TGTGCCAGCAGCCCGGGGGGGACTAGCGGGACCAATGAGCAGTTCTTC. Residues: CASSPGGTSGTNEQFF. This sequence joins TRBV5-4 and TRBJ2-1; TRBD2 agrees at 13 bases. V trimming: 4 bases; J trimming: 6 bases; junction bases outside the gene matches: 7. Germline loops: CDR1 SGHNT, CDR2 YYREEE (reference sequence). The CDR3 loop spans 16 amino acids.